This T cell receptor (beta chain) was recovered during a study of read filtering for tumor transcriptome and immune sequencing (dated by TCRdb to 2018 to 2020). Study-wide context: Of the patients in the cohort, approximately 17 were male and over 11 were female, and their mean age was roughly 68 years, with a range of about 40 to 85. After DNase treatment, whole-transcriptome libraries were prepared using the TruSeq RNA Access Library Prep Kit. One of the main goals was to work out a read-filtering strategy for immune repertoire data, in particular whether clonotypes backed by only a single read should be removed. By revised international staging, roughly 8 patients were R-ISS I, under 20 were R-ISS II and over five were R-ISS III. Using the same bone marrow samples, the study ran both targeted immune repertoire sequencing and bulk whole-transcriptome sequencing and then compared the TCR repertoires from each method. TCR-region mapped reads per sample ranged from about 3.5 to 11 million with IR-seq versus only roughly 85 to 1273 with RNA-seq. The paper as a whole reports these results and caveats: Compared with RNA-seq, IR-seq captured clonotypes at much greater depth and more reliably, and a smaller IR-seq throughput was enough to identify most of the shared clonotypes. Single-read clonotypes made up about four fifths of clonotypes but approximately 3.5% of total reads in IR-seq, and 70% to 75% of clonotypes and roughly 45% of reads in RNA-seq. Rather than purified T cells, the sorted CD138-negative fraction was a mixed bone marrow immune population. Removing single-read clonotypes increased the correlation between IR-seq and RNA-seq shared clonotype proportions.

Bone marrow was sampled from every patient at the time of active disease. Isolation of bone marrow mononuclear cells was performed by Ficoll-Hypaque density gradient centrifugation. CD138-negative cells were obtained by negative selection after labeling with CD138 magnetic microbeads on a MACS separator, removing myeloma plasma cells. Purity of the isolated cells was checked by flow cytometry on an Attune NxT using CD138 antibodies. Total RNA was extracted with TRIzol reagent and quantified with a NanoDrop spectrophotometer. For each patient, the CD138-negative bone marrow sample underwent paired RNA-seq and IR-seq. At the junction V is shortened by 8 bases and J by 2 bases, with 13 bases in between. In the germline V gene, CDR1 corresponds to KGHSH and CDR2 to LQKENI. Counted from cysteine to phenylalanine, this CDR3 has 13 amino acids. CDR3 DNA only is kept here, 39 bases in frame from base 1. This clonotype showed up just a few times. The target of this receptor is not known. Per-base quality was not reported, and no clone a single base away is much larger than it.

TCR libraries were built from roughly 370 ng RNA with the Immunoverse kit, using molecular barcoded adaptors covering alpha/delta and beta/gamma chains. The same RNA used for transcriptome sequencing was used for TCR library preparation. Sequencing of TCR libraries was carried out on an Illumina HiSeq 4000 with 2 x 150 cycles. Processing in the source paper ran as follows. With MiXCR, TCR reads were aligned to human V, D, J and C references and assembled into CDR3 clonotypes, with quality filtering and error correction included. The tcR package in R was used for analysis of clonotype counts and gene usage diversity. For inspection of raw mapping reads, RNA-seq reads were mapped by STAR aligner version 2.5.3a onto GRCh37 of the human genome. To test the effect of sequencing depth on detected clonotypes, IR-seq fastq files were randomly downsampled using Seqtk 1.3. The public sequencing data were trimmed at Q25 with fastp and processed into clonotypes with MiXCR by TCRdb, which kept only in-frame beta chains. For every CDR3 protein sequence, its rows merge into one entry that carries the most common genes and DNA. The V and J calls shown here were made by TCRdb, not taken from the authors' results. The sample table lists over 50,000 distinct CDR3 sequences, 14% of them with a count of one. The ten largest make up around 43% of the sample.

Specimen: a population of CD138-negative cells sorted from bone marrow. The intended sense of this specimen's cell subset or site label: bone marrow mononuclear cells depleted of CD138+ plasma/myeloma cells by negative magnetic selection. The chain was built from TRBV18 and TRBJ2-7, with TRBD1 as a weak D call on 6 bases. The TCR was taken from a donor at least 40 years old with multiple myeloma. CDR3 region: CASADRTTYEQYF. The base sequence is TGTGCCAGCGCGGACAGAACCACCTACGAGCAGTACTTC.